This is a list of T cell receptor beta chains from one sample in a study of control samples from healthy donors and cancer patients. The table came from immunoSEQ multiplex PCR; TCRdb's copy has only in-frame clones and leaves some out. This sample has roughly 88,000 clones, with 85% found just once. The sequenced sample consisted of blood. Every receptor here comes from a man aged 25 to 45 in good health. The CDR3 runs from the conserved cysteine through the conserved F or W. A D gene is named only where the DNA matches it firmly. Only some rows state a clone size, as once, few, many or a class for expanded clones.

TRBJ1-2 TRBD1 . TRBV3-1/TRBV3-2 CASSQLDRGRGYTF TGTGCCAGCAGCCAATTAGACAGGGGGCGAGGCTACACCTTC
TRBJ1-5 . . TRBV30 CAWSAGSLNQPQHF TGTGCCTGGAGTGCCGGGTCCTTGAATCAGCCCCAGCATTTT
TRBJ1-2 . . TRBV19 CASIEEGHRNYGYTF TGTGCCAGTATCGAAGAAGGCCATCGCAATTATGGCTACACCTTC
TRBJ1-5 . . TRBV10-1 CASSEWGRHRQPQHF TGCGCCAGCAGTGAGTGGGGGCGCCACAGGCAGCCCCAGCATTTT
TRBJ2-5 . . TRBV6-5 CASRPTSRETQYF TGTGCCAGCAGACCAACTAGCAGGGAGACCCAGTACTTC
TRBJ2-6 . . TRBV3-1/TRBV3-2 CASSQTGLTGANVLTF TGTGCCAGCAGCCAGACAGGTCTAACCGGGGCCAACGTCCTGACTTTC
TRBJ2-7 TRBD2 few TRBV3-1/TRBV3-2 CASSNTARGTFSEQYF TGTGCCAGCAGCAATACCGCGCGGGGGACGTTCTCCGAGCAGTACTTC
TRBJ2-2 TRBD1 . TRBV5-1 CASSPTGGTNTGELFF TGCGCCAGCAGCCCGACAGGGGGCACGAACACCGGGGAGCTGTTTTTT
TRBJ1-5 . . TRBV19 CASMGGPSNQPQHF TGTGCCAGTATGGGGGGGCCTAGCAATCAGCCCCAGCATTTT
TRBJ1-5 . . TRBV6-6 CASRHSYNQPQHF TGTGCCAGCAGACACTCCTACAATCAGCCCCAGCATTTT
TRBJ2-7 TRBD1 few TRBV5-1 CASSLTGVSSYEQYF TGCGCCAGCAGCTTGACAGGGGTGAGCTCCTACGAGCAGTACTTC
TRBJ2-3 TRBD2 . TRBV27 CASSRRWRGSTDTQYF TGTGCCAGTTCCCGTCGGTGGCGGGGGAGCACAGATACGCAGTATTTT
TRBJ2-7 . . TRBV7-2 CASTLGGARPSYEQYF TGTGCCAGCACCCTAGGGGGAGCCCGACCCTCCTACGAGCAGTACTTC
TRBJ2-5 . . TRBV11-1 CASSRTRTDRGETQYF TGTGCCAGCAGCCGTACTCGGACGGACCGGGGAGAGACCCAGTACTTC
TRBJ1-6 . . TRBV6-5 CASSYSSGPDNSPLHF TGTGCCAGCAGTTACTCGTCAGGGCCGGATAATTCACCCCTCCACTTT
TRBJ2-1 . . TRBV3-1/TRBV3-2 CASSQMRYNEQFF TGTGCCAGCAGCCAAATGCGGTACAATGAGCAGTTCTTC
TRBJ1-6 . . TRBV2 CATTWTGGDSPLHF TGTGCCACTACCTGGACGGGGGGGGATTCACCCCTCCACTTT
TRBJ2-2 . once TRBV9 CASSVLPSPNTGELFF TGTGCCAGCAGCGTACTCCCCAGTCCGAACACCGGGGAGCTGTTTTTT
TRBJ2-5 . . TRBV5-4 CASSLGRTQETQYF TGTGCCAGCAGCTTGGGACGGACCCAAGAGACCCAGTACTTC
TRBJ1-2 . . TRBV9 CASSESGLTNYGYTF TGTGCCAGCAGTGAAAGTGGGCTCACCAACTATGGCTACACCTTC
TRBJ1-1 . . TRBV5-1 CASSLESGSISEAFF TGCGCCAGCAGCTTGGAGTCAGGGAGTATCTCTGAAGCTTTCTTT
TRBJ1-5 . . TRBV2 CASSDGATDQPQHF TGTGCCAGCAGTGATGGGGCCACGGACCAGCCCCAGCATTTT
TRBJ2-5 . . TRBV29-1 CSVGGAGARETQYF TGCAGCGTTGGTGGCGCCGGGGCGAGGGAGACCCAGTACTTC
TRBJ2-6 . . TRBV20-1 CSASQPSGANVLTF TGCAGTGCTAGTCAGCCTTCTGGGGCCAACGTCCTGACTTTC
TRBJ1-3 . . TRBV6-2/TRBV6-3 CASSYFLAGNTIYF TGTGCCAGCAGTTATTTCTTGGCTGGAAACACCATATATTTT
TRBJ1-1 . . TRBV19 CASSINPNGGRAFF TGTGCCAGTAGTATAAATCCCAACGGCGGGAGAGCTTTCTTT
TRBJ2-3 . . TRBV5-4 CASSPRAGLTTDTQYF TGTGCCAGCAGCCCGAGGGCGGGACTCACCACAGATACGCAGTATTTT
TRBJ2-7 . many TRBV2 CASSFRLEQYF TGTGCCAGCAGCTTCCGTTTGGAGCAGTACTTC
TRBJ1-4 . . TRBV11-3 CASSPGVPGPVESELFF TGTGCCAGCAGCCCAGGAGTTCCCGGCCCCGTTGAAAGTGAACTGTTTTTT
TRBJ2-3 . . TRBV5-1 CASSSRDGRSTQYF TGCGCCAGCAGCTCCCGGGACGGACGCTCGACGCAGTATTTT
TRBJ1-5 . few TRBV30 CAWSGGQAYQPQHF TGTGCCTGGAGTGGAGGGCAGGCCTATCAGCCCCAGCATTTT
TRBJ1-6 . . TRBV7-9 CASSLAGRGNSPLHF TGTGCCAGCAGCTTGGCAGGCCGAGGGAATTCACCCCTCCACTTT
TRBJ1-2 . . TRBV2 CASSELSSSYGYTF TGTGCCAGCAGTGAACTTTCAAGCTCCTATGGCTACACCTTC
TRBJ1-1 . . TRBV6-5 CASSYGRGNTEAFF TGTGCCAGCAGTTACGGAAGGGGGAACACTGAAGCTTTCTTT
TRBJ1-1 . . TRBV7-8 CASSLVAARSNTEAFF TGTGCCAGCAGCTTAGTTGCTGCCAGATCGAACACTGAAGCTTTCTTT
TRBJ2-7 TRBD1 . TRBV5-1 CASSLVQGAYEQYF TGCGCCAGCAGCTTGGTCCAGGGGGCCTACGAGCAGTACTTC
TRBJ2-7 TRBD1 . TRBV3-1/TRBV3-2 CASSQRQGFEQYF TGTGCCAGCAGCCAGAGACAGGGTTTCGAGCAGTACTTC
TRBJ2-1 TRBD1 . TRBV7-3 CASSLRGQGPYNEQFF TGTGCCAGCAGCTTAAGGGGACAGGGACCCTACAATGAGCAGTTCTTC
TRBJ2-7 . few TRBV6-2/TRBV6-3 CASSHPPNEQYF TGTGCCAGCAGCCACCCCCCGAACGAGCAGTACTTC
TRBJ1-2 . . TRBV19 CASSTSGSHLYYGYTF TGTGCCAGTAGTACTTCCGGGAGCCACCTTTACTATGGCTACACCTTC
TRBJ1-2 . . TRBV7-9 CASSLPGGYGYTF TGTGCCAGCAGTCTACCGGGGGGGTATGGCTACACCTTC
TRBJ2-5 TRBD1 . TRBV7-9 CASSLALGQPLETQYF TGTGCCAGCAGCTTAGCGCTGGGACAGCCCTTAGAGACCCAGTACTTC
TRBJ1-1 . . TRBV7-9 CASSLGYGNPEAFF TGTGCCAGCAGCTTAGGGTATGGGAACCCTGAAGCTTTCTTT
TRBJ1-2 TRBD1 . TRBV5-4 CASSLEAGGYGYTF TGTGCCAGCAGCTTGGAAGCAGGGGGCTATGGCTACACCTTC
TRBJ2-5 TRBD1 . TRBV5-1 CASSGTPGQQRQETQYF TGCGCCAGCAGCGGAACACCGGGACAGCAAAGACAAGAGACCCAGTACTTC
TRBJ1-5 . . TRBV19 CATSEAFGNQPQHF TGTGCCACCTCAGAGGCTTTTGGGAATCAGCCCCAGCATTTT
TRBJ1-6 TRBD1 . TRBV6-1 CASSEPGQGHNSPLHF TGTGCCAGCAGTGAACCGGGACAGGGTCATAATTCACCCCTCCACTTT